The 31 T cell receptor beta chains in this list originate from one sample, sequenced in a study of cytomegalovirus exposure and HLA in healthy donors. Primers for the PCR totalled 60 Vbeta and 13 Jbeta. The data were produced by immunoSEQ multiplex PCR, yet TCRdb's version contains in-frame clones alone and is incomplete. The data hold 70,000 to 90,000 clones, with around three quarters observed a single time. Sequences were obtained from PBMCs. The receptors were sampled from a male donor in good health and CMV-seropositive.

The chain carries TRBV27 and TRBJ1-2; 7 bases map to TRBD1. The CDR3 spans 13 residues. The V and J ends lost 6 bases and 4 bases, in that order; junction bases with no gene match: 5. Germline assignment: CDR1 MNHEY and CDR2 SMNVEV (reference sequence). The CDR3 bases are TGTGCCAGCAGCCAAGACAGGGTCTATGGCTACACCTTC. Protein product: CASSQDRVYGYTF.

J is TRBJ2-7 and V is TRBV25-1, with 10 bases fitting TRBD1. Trimming took 4 bases from V and 6 from J; bases not matched to a gene: 6. The length of the CDR3 is 14 residues. Germline loops: CDR1 MGHDK, CDR2 SYGVNS. The CDR3: CASSAPGQGSEQYF. The DNA for the CDR3 is TGTGCCAGCAGTGCACCGGGACAGGGGAGCGAGCAGTACTTC.

This sequence joins TRBV5-1 and TRBJ2-1; D perhaps matches TRBD1 (5 bases). Germline-derived CDR1 and CDR2 are SGHRS and YFSETQ. The V end lost 4 bases, the J end lost 3 bases, and 14 bases lay between the germline ends. This CDR3 region has 15 residues. DNA for the CDR3: TGCGCCAGCAGCCAAGACAGACCAGACTACAATGAGCAGTTCTTC. Translated: CASSQDRPDYNEQFF.

The chain combines TRBV5-1 with TRBJ2-5; the D gene is possibly TRBD2 (6 bases). The length of the CDR3 is 18 residues. Germline CDR1 and CDR2: SGHRS and YFSETQ. Trimming took 0 bases from V and 9 from J, leaving 27 bases between them. CDR3 in amino acids: CASSLASVASELREPQYF. CDR3 DNA sequence: TGCGCCAGCAGCTTGGCCTCTGTGGCTAGCGAGTTAAGAGAACCCCAGTACTTC.

The sample holds one count of this clone. J is TRBJ1-2 and V is TRBV10-3; 8 bases map to TRBD1. Germline assignment: CDR1 ENHRY and CDR2 SYGVKD. With 4 bases clipped from V and 6 bases from J, the junction kept 10 bases outside the gene matches. CDR3 length: 15 residues. CDR3 in DNA: TGTGCCATCAGTGCCTCAACCCCAGGGGGCCATGGCTACACCTTC. This gives the protein CAISASTPGGHGYTF.

The V gene is TRBV10-3, the J gene TRBJ1-1; 7 nucleotides match TRBD1. CDR3 length: 15 amino acids. With V trimmed by 3 bases and J by 2 bases, 6 bases remained unmatched. The germline V gene encodes CDR1 ENHRY and CDR2 SYGVKD. The CDR3 spells CAISEGDRRNTEAFF. The CDR3 coding sequence is TGTGCCATCAGTGAAGGGGACAGAAGAAACACTGAAGCTTTCTTT.

The gene calls are TRBV6-5 and TRBJ2-1, with TRBD2 matching over 10 bases. This CDR3 comprises 15 residues. The germline V gene has CDR1 MNHEY and CDR2 SVGAGI. V shed 2 bases and J 4 bases; nucleotides not matched to a gene: 2. The CDR3 sequence: CASSYGLAAYNEQFF. The CDR3 DNA sequence: TGTGCCAGCAGTTACGGACTAGCGGCGTACAATGAGCAGTTCTTC.

The rearrangement uses TRBV7-2 and TRBJ2-7; D remains ambiguous. The CDR3 sequence is 13 residues long. Trimming cost V 5 bases and J 3 bases, with 11 bases left between them. Germline V lookup: CDR1 SGHTA, CDR2 FQGNSA. The chain's CDR3 is CASSPQSGYEQYF. In DNA, the CDR3 is TGTGCCAGCAGCCCCCAATCGGGCTACGAGCAGTACTTC.

The V and J genes are TRBV5-6 and TRBJ2-7; D is ambiguous. Germline assignment: CDR1 SGHDT and CDR2 YYEEEE. Trimming cost V 0 bases and J 6 bases, with 13 bases left between them. CDR3 size: 14 residues. The CDR3 DNA reads TGTGCCAGCAGCTTGGGTTTAGCAACCTTCGAGCAGTACTTC. Its translation: CASSLGLATFEQYF.

This chain joins TRBV6-5 and TRBJ1-5; D ambiguous. The CDR3 is 13 amino acids. Germline-derived CDR1 and CDR2 are MNHEY and SVGAGI. The V and J ends lost 7 bases and 0 bases respectively, with 7 bases between them. DNA for the CDR3: TGTGCCAGCACCGAGGATAGCAATCAGCCCCAGCATTTT. This translates into CASTEDSNQPQHF.

About this clone: Other nucleotide sequences from this sample produce the same CDR3. This chain links TRBV29-1 with TRBJ2-1, with TRBD1 matching over 10 bases. The CDR3 length is 13 residues. Germline-derived CDR1 and CDR2 are SQVTM and ANQGSEA. The trim removed 4 bases at V and 4 bases at J, leaving 1 base unmatched. The CDR3 nucleotides are TGCAGCGTTGGGACAGGGGGGTACAATGAGCAGTTCTTC. Protein: CSVGTGGYNEQFF.

V and J are TRBV7-2 and TRBJ1-2; possibly TRBD1 for D (5 bases). Trimming left V 1 base short and J 2 bases short, with 8 bases between. Germline V gives CDR1 SGHTA, CDR2 FQGNSA. This CDR3 has 14 amino acids. CDR3 in DNA: TGTGCCAGCAGCTTAGGGCCAGGGAACTATGGCTACACCTTC. As protein: CASSLGPGNYGYTF.

This clone was recorded a few times. The genes are TRBV10-3 and TRBJ2-7; tentative D call: TRBD2 (7 bases). The germline V gene has CDR1 ENHRY and CDR2 SYGVKD. This CDR3 is 15 amino acids long. The V end was cut by 2 bases, the J end by 2 bases, with 13 bases between. The CDR3 is CAISETRGATYEQYF. For the CDR3, the DNA is TGTGCCATCAGTGAGACACGGGGGGCAACCTACGAGCAGTACTTC.

This clone has only one observation. The rearrangement links TRBV2 to TRBJ1-6; a weak D match, TRBD1 (6 bases). V was cut by 6 bases and J by 6 bases, with 12 bases left in between. CDR1 is SNHLY and CDR2 is FYNNEI in the germline V gene. This CDR3 has 14 amino acids. The CDR3 spells CASRRTGFNSPLHF. CDR3 DNA sequence: TGTGCCAGCAGGAGAACAGGGTTTAATTCACCCCTCCACTTT.

This clone was observed a handful of times. The gene calls are TRBV4-2 and TRBJ2-2; 9 bases match TRBD2. The germline CDR1 and CDR2 sequences are LGHNA and YNFKEQ. This CDR3 comprises 17 residues. With 0 bases clipped from V and 5 bases from J, the junction kept 7 bases outside the gene matches. CDR3 residues: CASSQEPLAGRTGELFF. The CDR3 nucleotides are TGTGCCAGCAGCCAAGAGCCCCTAGCGGGGCGTACCGGGGAGCTGTTTTTT.

CDR3: CASSRLAGGYNEQFF. The CDR3 DNA follows: TGTGCCAGCAGTCGACTAGCGGGAGGCTACAATGAGCAGTTCTTC. This chain joins TRBV6-5 and TRBJ2-1, with TRBD2 matching 13 bases. CDR1 and CDR2 from the germline V gene are MNHEY and SVGAGI. V was pared by 5 bases and J by 3 bases, with 1 base of the junction left unmatched. This CDR3 region has 15 residues.

V usage is TRBV18 and J usage is TRBJ1-6; D perhaps matches TRBD1 (6 bases). Trimming took 1 base from V and 6 from J, leaving 19 bases between them. Germline lookup yields CDR1 KGHSH and CDR2 LQKENI. There are 18 residues in the CDR3. Here the CDR3 DNA reads TGTGCCAGCTCACCACGGGTGCGGACAGAAAAATCTAATTCACCCCTCCACTTT. As protein: CASSPRVRTEKSNSPLHF.

This clone appeared a single time. V usage is TRBV6-5 and J usage is TRBJ2-5, with 12 bases identical to TRBD1. This CDR3 is 16 amino acids long. The V gene's germline CDR1 is MNHEY and CDR2 SVGAGI. The junction had 8 bases not matched to a gene; V was cut back by 2 bases and J by 7 bases. CDR3: CASSYLPGQGAGTQYF. CDR3 bases: TGTGCCAGCAGTTACCTCCCGGGACAGGGGGCTGGGACCCAGTACTTC.

V usage is TRBV27 and J usage is TRBJ2-3; D is ambiguous. The CDR3 runs 14 residues. CDR1 is MNHEY and CDR2 is SMNVEV in the germline V gene (reference sequence). Trimming took 2 bases from V and 1 from J, leaving 7 bases between them. The CDR3 DNA is TGTGCCAGCAGTTTAGATGGAGGCACAGATACGCAGTATTTT. The encoded protein is CASSLDGGTDTQYF.

This chain uses TRBV4-1 with TRBJ2-1, with a tentative D call TRBD2 (5 bases). The germline V and J ends were trimmed by 4 bases and 0 bases, with 16 bases remaining between them. CDR1 and CDR2 from the germline V gene are MGHRA and YSYEKL. This CDR3 contains 17 residues. The CDR3 region has the DNA TGCGCCAGCAGCCGCCCCATGGGCGGAGGCTCCTACAATGAGCAGTTCTTC. Its translation: CASSRPMGGGSYNEQFF.

This clone was observed a single time. The rearrangement joins TRBV4-3 to TRBJ1-2; no clear D. V gave up 0 bases and J gave up 4 bases, with 9 bases separating them. Germline loops: CDR1 LGHNA, CDR2 YSLEER. CDR3 length: 14 amino acids. In DNA form, the CDR3 reads TGCGCCAGCAGCCAAGATTCGACGGGCTATGGCTACACCTTC. Its translation: CASSQDSTGYGYTF.

The rearrangement uses TRBV23-1 and TRBJ2-3; 9 positions agree with TRBD1. TRBV23-1 is flagged as an ORF with uncertain function. This CDR3 is built from 17 residues. V gave up 3 bases and J gave up 2 bases; unmatched junction bases: 9. CDR3 sequence reads: CASSHTGGDLYTDTQYF. CDR3 bases: TGCGCCAGCAGTCATACAGGGGGCGACCTATACACAGATACGCAGTATTTT.

Remarks on this clone: Germline is not matched at one junction end, which may reflect a read error. The J gene is TRBJ2-1, the V gene TRBV13, with 10 bases that match TRBD2. CDR3 length: 11 amino acids. Germline V CDR1 and CDR2: PRHDT, FYEKMQ (reference sequence). CDR3 coding DNA: TGTGCCAGCAGTTTAGCGGGAGGTTTGTTCTTC. Protein product: CASSLAGGLFF.

Concerning this clone itself: The conserved final phenylalanine or tryptophan is absent from the CDR3, which likely points to a read error. V gene TRBV18 combines with J gene TRBJ1-2; a possible D gene is TRBD1 (6 bases). The CDR3 is 15 residues long. Germline V gives CDR1 KGHSH, CDR2 LQKENI. Trimming stripped 1 base from V and 2 bases from J, with 11 bases between. The CDR3 DNA reads TGTGCCAGCTCACCACTGGCAGGGGTGAACTATGGCTACACCTCC. Its protein is CASSPLAGVNYGYTS.

The chain links TRBV7-6 to TRBJ2-5, with 7 bases fitting TRBD1. CDR1 is SGHVS and CDR2 is FNYEAQ in the germline V gene. The CDR3 sequence is 14 residues long. J lost 4 bases, V lost 2 bases, and 4 bases had no gene match. The chain's CDR3 is CASSLTGAGETQYF. For the CDR3, the DNA is TGTGCCAGCAGCTTAACAGGGGCGGGAGAGACCCAGTACTTC.

This clone has only one observation. The chain has TRBV18 and TRBJ2-7; possibly TRBD1 for D (6 bases). V lost 5 bases and J lost 1, with 12 bases in between. The CDR3 sequence is 14 residues long. Looked up from germline, CDR1 is KGHSH and CDR2 is LQKENI. CDR3 nucleotide sequence: TGTGCCAGCTCATCATACAGGGAATCCTACGAGCAGTACTTC. It is translated as CASSSYRESYEQYF.

The chain recombines TRBV28 with TRBJ2-4; the match to TRBD2 covers 8 bases. The germline gives CDR1 MDHEN, CDR2 SYDVKM. The V segment lost 5 bases and the J segment 6 bases; nucleotides outside the gene matches: 9. The CDR3 covers 15 residues. CDR3 sequence reads: CASSLTGREVNIQYF. The CDR3 DNA reads TGTGCCAGCAGTCTCACCGGGAGGGAAGTAAACATTCAGTACTTC.

This sequence joins TRBV18 and TRBJ1-5; TRBD1 matches 7 bases. The CDR3 is made up of 14 amino acids. V dropped 6 bases and J dropped 3; count of bases not matched to a gene: 5. The V gene's germline CDR1 is KGHSH and CDR2 LQKENI. DNA of the CDR3: TGTGCCAGCTCTCCGGACAGGAACAATCAGCCCCAGCATTTT. Its protein is CASSPDRNNQPQHF.

The J gene is TRBJ2-7, the V gene TRBV30, with 10 bases identical to TRBD2. J was trimmed by 6 bases and V by 1 base; bases with no gene match: 3. This CDR3 has 13 amino acids. Germline lookup yields CDR1 GTSNPN and CDR2 SVGIG (reference sequence). CDR3 amino acids: CAWSEAGGREQYF. The CDR3 nucleotides read TGTGCCTGGAGTGAAGCGGGGGGGCGCGAGCAGTACTTC.

This sequence joins TRBV18 and TRBJ2-7, with TRBD2 as a possible D gene (5 bases). The CDR3 spans 14 residues. Trimming removed 2 bases from V and 7 bases from J, with 15 bases in between. From germline, CDR1 is KGHSH and CDR2 LQKENI. In DNA form, the CDR3 reads TGTGCCAGCTCACCAGTGGAGTATTCGGGGGAGCAGTACTTC. The encoded protein is CASSPVEYSGEQYF.

This chain links TRBV18 with TRBJ1-2; D possibly corresponds to TRBD1 (5 bases). From germline, CDR1 is KGHSH and CDR2 LQKENI. The CDR3 extends over 15 amino acids. V shed 2 bases and J shed 1 base, with 11 bases lying between them. The CDR3, as DNA: TGTGCCAGCTCACCATTACAGGATTTTAACTATGGCTACACCTTC. Amino acid sequence: CASSPLQDFNYGYTF.